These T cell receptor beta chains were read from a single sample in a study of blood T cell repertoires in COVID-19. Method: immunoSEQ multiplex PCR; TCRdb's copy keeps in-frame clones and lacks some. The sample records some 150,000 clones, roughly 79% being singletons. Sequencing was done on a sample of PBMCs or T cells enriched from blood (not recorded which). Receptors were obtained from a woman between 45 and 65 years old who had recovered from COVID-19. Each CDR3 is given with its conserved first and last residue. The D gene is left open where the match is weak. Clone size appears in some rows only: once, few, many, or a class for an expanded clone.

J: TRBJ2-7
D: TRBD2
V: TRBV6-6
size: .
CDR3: CASSSGSYEQYF
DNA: TGTGCCAGTAGTAGCGGGTCCTACGAGCAGTACTTC

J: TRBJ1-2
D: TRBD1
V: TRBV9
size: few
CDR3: CASSVGPGQGNYGYTF
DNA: TGTGCCAGCAGCGTTGGGCCAGGACAGGGGAACTATGGCTACACCTTC

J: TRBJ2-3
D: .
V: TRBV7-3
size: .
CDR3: CASSLGQTSTDTQYF
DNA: TGTGCCAGCAGCTTAGGGCAAACTAGCACAGATACGCAGTATTTT

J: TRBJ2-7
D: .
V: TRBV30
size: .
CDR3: CAWSALDEQYF
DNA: TGTGCCTGGAGTGCCCTTGACGAGCAGTACTTC

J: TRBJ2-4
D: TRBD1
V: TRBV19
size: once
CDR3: CASSRTPGTGDQNIQYF
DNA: TGTGCCAGTAGTAGGACCCCCGGGACAGGGGACCAAAACATTCAGTACTTC

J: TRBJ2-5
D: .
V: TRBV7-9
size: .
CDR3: CASSLKSGLRETQYF
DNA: TGTGCCAGCAGTCTAAAATCCGGGTTAAGAGAGACCCAGTACTTC

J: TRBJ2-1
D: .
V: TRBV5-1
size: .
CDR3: CASSVRLSGEQFF
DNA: TGCGCCAGCAGCGTAAGACTATCAGGTGAGCAGTTCTTC

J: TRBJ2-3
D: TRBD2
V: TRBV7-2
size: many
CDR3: CASSFRTSGSRTDTQYF
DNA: TGTGCCAGCAGCTTTAGGACTAGCGGGAGTAGGACAGATACGCAGTATTTT

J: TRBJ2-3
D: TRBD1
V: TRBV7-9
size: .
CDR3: CASSPRTGRTDTQYF
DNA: TGTGCCAGCAGCCCCCGGACAGGCCGCACAGATACGCAGTATTTT

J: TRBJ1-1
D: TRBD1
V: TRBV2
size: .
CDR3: CASSESRAGGTEAFF
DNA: TGTGCCAGCAGTGAATCTCGAGCAGGGGGTACTGAAGCTTTCTTT

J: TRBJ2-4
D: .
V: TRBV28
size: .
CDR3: CASSLGGIQYF
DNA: TGTGCCAGCAGTTTAGGAGGCATTCAGTACTTC

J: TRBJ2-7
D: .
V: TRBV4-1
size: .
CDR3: CASSQLGGRNEQYF
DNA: TGCGCCAGCAGCCAACTCGGGGGACGGAACGAGCAGTACTTC

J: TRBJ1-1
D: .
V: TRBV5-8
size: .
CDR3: CASSLWGGRTEAFF
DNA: TGTGCCAGCAGCTTGTGGGGGGGCCGGACTGAAGCTTTCTTT

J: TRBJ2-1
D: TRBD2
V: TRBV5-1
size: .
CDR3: CASSTLAGIGNEQFF
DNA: TGCGCCAGCAGCACCTTAGCGGGAATAGGGAATGAGCAGTTCTTC

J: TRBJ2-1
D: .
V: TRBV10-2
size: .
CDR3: CASSDSYNEQFF
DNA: TGCGCCAGCAGTGACAGCTACAATGAGCAGTTCTTC

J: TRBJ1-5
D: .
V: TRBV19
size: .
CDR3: CASSITGWDQPQHF
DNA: TGTGCCAGTAGCATAACAGGGTGGGATCAGCCCCAGCATTTT

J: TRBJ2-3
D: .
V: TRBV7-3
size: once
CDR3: CASSSGRTSTDTQYF
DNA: TGTGCCAGCAGCTCCGGGAGAACTAGCACAGATACGCAGTATTTT

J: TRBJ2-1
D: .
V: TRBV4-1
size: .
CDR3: CASSQAPGRTTNEQFF
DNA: TGCGCCAGCAGCCAAGCCCCAGGGAGGACTACCAATGAGCAGTTCTTC